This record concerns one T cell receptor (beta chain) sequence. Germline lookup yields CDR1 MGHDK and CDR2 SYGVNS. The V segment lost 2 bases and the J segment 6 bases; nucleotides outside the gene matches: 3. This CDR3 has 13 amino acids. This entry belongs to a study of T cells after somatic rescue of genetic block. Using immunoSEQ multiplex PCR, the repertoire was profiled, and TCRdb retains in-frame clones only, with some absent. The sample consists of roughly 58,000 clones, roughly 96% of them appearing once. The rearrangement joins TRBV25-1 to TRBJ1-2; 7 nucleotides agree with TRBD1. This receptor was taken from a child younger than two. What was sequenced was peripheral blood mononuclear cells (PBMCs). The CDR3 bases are TGTGCCAGCAGTGAAAGGGGGCGGAATGGCTACACCTTC. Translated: CASSERGRNGYTF.